This T cell receptor beta chain was documented in a study of graft-versus-host responses after intestinal transplantation. About the research overall: Recipients were all induced with anti-thymocyte globulin, then given tacrolimus and steroids for approximately 3 years. Study observations and caveats: GvH clones were identified in recipient marrow, with some first appearing in ileum or blood.

With 4 bases clipped from V and 6 bases from J, the junction kept 7 bases outside the gene matches. Germline V lookup: CDR1 SGHTA, CDR2 FQGTGA. The length of the CDR3 is 15 residues. This clone was counted a single time. The antigen remains undetermined. Clones were read by immunoSEQ multiplex PCR, and TCRdb kept only the in-frame ones, dropping some. This table holds about 15,000 clones, 79% found once. Grafts had their tissue processed, releasing intraepithelial and lamina propria lymphocytes. The V gene is TRBV7-3, the J gene TRBJ2-3; 10 nucleotides match TRBD2. The sequence was obtained from a human patient who received an intestinal transplant, so some T cells may come from the graft donor. The specimen comprised ileum tissue, sampled approximately 450 days after intestinal transplant. As DNA, the CDR3 is TGTGCCAGCAGCTGGAGCGGGGGGGCCTTTGATACGCAGTATTTT. Translated: CASSWSGGAFDTQYF.